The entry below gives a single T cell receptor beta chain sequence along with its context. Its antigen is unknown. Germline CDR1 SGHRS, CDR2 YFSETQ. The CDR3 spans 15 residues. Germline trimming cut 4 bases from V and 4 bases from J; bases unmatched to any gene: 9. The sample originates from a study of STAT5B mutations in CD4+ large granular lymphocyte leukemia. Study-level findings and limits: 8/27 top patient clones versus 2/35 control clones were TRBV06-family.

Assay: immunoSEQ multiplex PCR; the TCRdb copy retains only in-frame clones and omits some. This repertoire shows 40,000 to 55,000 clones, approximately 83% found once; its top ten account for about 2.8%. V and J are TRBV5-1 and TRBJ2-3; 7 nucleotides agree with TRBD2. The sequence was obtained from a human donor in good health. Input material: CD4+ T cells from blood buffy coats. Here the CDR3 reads CASSRRGLVADTQYF. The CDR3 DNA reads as TGCGCCAGCAGCCGAAGAGGACTAGTGGCAGATACGCAGTATTTT.